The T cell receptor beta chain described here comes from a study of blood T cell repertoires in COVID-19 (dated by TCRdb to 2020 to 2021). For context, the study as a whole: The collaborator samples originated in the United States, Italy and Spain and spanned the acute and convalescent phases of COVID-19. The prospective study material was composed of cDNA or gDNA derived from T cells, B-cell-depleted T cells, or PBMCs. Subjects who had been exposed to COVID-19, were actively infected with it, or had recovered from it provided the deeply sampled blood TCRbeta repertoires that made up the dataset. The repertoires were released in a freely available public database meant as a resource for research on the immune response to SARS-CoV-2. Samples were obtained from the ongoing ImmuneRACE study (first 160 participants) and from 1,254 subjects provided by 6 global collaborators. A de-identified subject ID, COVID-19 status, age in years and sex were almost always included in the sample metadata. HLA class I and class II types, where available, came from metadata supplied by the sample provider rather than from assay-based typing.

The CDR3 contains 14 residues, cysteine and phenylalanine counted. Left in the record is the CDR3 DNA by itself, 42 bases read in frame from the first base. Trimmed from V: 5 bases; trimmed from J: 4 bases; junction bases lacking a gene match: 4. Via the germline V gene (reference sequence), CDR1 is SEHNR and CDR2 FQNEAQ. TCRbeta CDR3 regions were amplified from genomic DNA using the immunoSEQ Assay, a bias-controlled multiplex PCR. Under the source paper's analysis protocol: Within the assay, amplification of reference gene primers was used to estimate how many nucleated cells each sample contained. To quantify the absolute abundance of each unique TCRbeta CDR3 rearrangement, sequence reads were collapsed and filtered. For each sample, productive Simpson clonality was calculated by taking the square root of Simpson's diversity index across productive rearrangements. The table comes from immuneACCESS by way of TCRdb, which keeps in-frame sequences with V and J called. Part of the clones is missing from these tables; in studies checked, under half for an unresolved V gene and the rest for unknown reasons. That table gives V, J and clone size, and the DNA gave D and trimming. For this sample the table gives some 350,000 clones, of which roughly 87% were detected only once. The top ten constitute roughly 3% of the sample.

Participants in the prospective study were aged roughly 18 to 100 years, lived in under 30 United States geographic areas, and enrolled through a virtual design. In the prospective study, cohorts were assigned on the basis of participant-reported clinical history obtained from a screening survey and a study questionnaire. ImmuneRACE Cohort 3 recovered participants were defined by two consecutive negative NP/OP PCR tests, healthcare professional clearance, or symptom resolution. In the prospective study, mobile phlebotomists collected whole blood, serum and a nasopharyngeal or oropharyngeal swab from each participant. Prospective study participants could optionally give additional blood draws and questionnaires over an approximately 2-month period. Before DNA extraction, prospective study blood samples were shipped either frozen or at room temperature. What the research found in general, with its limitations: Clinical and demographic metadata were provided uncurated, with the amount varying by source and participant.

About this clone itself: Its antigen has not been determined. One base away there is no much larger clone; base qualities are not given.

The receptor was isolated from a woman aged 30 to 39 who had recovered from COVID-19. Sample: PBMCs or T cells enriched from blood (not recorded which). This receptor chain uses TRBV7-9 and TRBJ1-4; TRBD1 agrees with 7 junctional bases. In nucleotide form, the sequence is TGTGCCAGCAGCCATCGGGACAGTAATGAAAAACTGTTTTTT. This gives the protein CASSHRDSNEKLFF. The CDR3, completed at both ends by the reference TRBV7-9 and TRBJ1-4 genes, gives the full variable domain DTGVSQNPRHKITKRGQNVTFRCDPISEHNRLYWYRQTLGQGPEFLTYFQNEAQLEKSRLLSDRFSAERPKGSFSTLEIQRTEQGDSAMYLCASSHRDSNEKLFFGSGTQLSVL.